The 20 T cell receptor beta chains below were found in one sample sequenced in a study of identical twins. Using its own MiXCR run on the 5' RACE reads, TCRdb lists one record per CDR3 protein. Of 420,000 or so distinct CDR3 sequences listed, under 20% are singletons. Sequencing used naive T cells sorted from blood. The receptors derive from a man between 50 and 59 years old in good health.

CDR3 protein: CSATMGGGSDSNQPQHF. The CDR3 nucleotides read TGCAGTGCTACAATGGGCGGAGGTTCTGATAGCAATCAGCCCCAGCATTTT. The chain is built from TRBV20-1 and TRBJ1-5; D is uncertain. In germline, CDR1 is DFQATT, CDR2 SNEGSKA (reference sequence). This CDR3 has 17 residues. Trimming shortened V by 4 bases and J by 0 bases, and 19 bases separated the two germline ends.

The chain uses TRBV6-2 or TRBV6-3 and TRBJ2-1; TRBD2 agrees at 8 bases. CDR3 length equals 14 residues. Trimming took 4 bases from V and 9 from J; bases not matched to a gene: 8. The germline V gene has CDR1 MNHEY and CDR2 SVGEGT. CDR3 bases: TGTGCCAGCAGTTTTGACGGGAGGGCCCGTGAGCAGTTCTTC. Protein sequence: CASSFDGRAREQFF.

The V gene is TRBV9, the J gene TRBJ2-1; no reliable D call. This CDR3 has 15 amino acids. V was shortened by 0 bases and J by 1 base, with 8 bases between the two germline ends. Germline V CDR1 and CDR2: SGDLS, YYNGEE. CDR3 sequence: CASSVGRISYNEQFF. Written as DNA, the CDR3 is TGTGCCAGCAGCGTAGGACGGATTTCCTACAATGAGCAGTTCTTC.

This clonotype was detected ten times or more. This chain uses TRBV28 with TRBJ2-7; D perhaps matches TRBD1 (6 bases). This CDR3 is built from 15 residues. V gave up 8 bases and J gave up 5 bases, with 22 bases separating them. Germline CDR1 and CDR2: MDHEN and SYDVKM. In DNA, the CDR3 is TGTGCCAGCCAGGAAACTATCACAGGGTTGGACGAGCAGTACTTC. This encodes CASQETITGLDEQYF.

The rearrangement links TRBV15 to TRBJ2-3; the D is unclear. The CDR3 loop spans 14 amino acids. V lost 2 bases and J lost 2, with 8 bases in between. The germline V gene has CDR1 LNHNV and CDR2 YYDKDF (reference sequence). The CDR3 sequence is CATSRSSLTDTQYF. CDR3 bases: TGTGCCACCAGCAGATCCTCTCTCACAGATACGCAGTATTTT.

V is TRBV7-2 and J is TRBJ2-7, with 8 bases identical to TRBD2. The trim removed 2 bases at V and 1 base at J, leaving 10 bases unmatched. Germline CDR1 and CDR2: SGHTA and FQGNSA. The CDR3 consists of 17 residues. The CDR3 reads CASSLTSASGLSYEQYF. The DNA for the CDR3 is TGTGCCAGCAGCTTAACGTCGGCTAGCGGGTTATCCTACGAGCAGTACTTC. Combining the CDR3 with reference TRBV7-2 and TRBJ2-7 gives the whole variable domain GAGVSQSPSNKVTEKGKDVELRCDPISGHTALYWYRQSLGQGLEFLIYFQGNSAPDKSGLPSDRFSAERTGGSVSTLTIQRTQQEDSAVYLCASSLTSASGLSYEQYFGPGTRLTVT.

The chain is built from TRBV7-9 and TRBJ2-1; no firm D call. V dropped 5 bases and J dropped 9 bases, with 14 bases sitting between them. The CDR3 totals 13 residues. Germline V gene data show CDR1 as SEHNR and CDR2 as FQNEAQ (reference sequence). The CDR3 DNA reads as TGTGCCAGCAGCCCCCCGAGAGATCGTGAGCAGTTCTTC. This gives the protein CASSPPRDREQFF.

The chain combines TRBV6-1 with TRBJ2-2; no definite D call. The CDR3 totals 13 residues. Germline V gene sequence: CDR1 MNHNS, CDR2 SASEGT. The V gene lost 2 bases and the J gene lost 6 bases, with 7 bases spanning the gap. For the CDR3, the DNA is TGTGCCAGCAGTGAAAAGGGATCCGGGGAGCTGTTTTTT. Protein: CASSEKGSGELFF.

This clonotype was recorded a few times. This chain uses TRBV20-1 with TRBJ2-3, with a weak D call TRBD1 (5 bases). The CDR3 has 13 residues. CDR1 DFQATT and CDR2 SNEGSKA come from the germline V gene (reference sequence). The germline V and J ends were trimmed by 3 bases and 2 bases, with 9 bases remaining between them. The CDR3 loop is CSARGPITDTQYF. CDR3 DNA sequence: TGCAGTGCTAGGGGGCCGATCACAGATACGCAGTATTTT.

This chain connects TRBV7-6 to TRBJ2-5; D is possibly TRBD1 (6 bases). V gave up 2 bases and J gave up 5 bases, with 18 bases separating them. From germline, CDR1 is SGHVS and CDR2 FNYEAQ. The CDR3 extends over 16 amino acids. CDR3 region: CASSLNPGTTRETQYF. CDR3 sequence (DNA): TGTGCCAGCAGCTTAAACCCCGGGACAACGCGGGAGACCCAGTACTTC.

The chain recombines TRBV27 with TRBJ2-3; the match to TRBD2 covers 11 bases. V was pared by 0 bases and J by 0 bases, with 2 bases of the junction left unmatched. Germline V gives CDR1 MNHEY, CDR2 SMNVEV (reference sequence). The CDR3 extends over 17 amino acids. This CDR3 reads CASSLSSSGGSTDTQYF. The CDR3 DNA is TGTGCCAGCAGTTTATCGTCTAGCGGGGGGAGCACAGATACGCAGTATTTT.

This clonotype was detected only a few times. The chain recombines TRBV29-1 with TRBJ1-1; no clear D. Germline values: CDR1 SQVTM, CDR2 ANQGSEA. The CDR3 spans 14 residues. V lost 2 bases to trimming and J lost 0 bases, with 10 bases between them. The CDR3 spells CSVEYAGLNTEAFF. The CDR3 nucleotides read TGCAGCGTTGAATACGCGGGCCTGAACACTGAAGCTTTCTTT.

The chain joins TRBV12-3 or TRBV12-4 to TRBJ2-2; unclear D gene. The CDR3 totals 11 residues. Trimming removed 6 bases at V and 6 bases at J, with 5 bases between. The CDR3 region is CASRNAGELFF. CDR3 in DNA: TGTGCCAGCAGAAACGCCGGGGAGCTGTTTTTT.

This clonotype showed up just a few times. The rearrangement links TRBV3-1 to TRBJ2-3; D perhaps matches TRBD1 (6 bases). Germline CDR1 reads LGHDT; CDR2 reads YNNKEL (reference sequence). This CDR3 spans 15 amino acids. Trimming cost V 2 bases and J 1 base, with 10 bases left between them. CDR3 amino acids: CASSQSDRGTDTQYF. In DNA form, the CDR3 reads TGTGCCAGCAGCCAATCGGACAGAGGCACAGATACGCAGTATTTT.

This clonotype was observed many times. The chain couples TRBV6-5 to TRBJ1-1; D uncertain. V gave up 5 bases and J gave up 5 bases, with 12 bases separating them. CDR3 size: 13 residues. Looked up from germline, CDR1 is MNHEY and CDR2 is SVGAGI. This chain's CDR3 is CASSTLGRTEAFF. The CDR3 DNA sequence: TGTGCCAGCAGTACTTTAGGACGGACTGAAGCTTTCTTT.

The sample holds many counts of this clonotype. The CDR3 reads CASSLLRDRDTQYF. CDR3 bases: TGCGCCAGCAGCTTGCTCAGGGACAGAGATACGCAGTATTTT. The chain joins TRBV5-1 to TRBJ2-3, with 7 bases that match TRBD1. CDR3 length: 14 residues. Unmatched junction bases numbered 4, after V lost 1 base and J lost 5 bases. Looked up from germline, CDR1 is SGHRS and CDR2 is YFSETQ.

This clonotype was found many times. The chain employs TRBV20-1 and TRBJ2-1; TRBD2 matches 13 bases. CDR1 is DFQATT and CDR2 is SNEGSKA in the germline V gene (reference sequence). The junction had 6 bases not matched to a gene; V was cut back by 5 bases and J by 5 bases. The CDR3 contains 15 residues. The CDR3 region has the DNA TGCAGTGCTCTCGGGACTAGCGGGATCGACAATGAGCAGTTCTTC. Translation: CSALGTSGIDNEQFF.

V usage is TRBV20-1 and J usage is TRBJ2-3; a possible D gene is TRBD1 (5 bases). V was trimmed by 1 base and J by 4 bases, leaving 12 bases between them. Germline CDR1 DFQATT, CDR2 SNEGSKA (reference sequence). CDR3 length equals 14 residues. The CDR3 region is CSARGAGYSDTQYF. The CDR3 DNA follows: TGCAGTGCTAGAGGAGCAGGGTATTCAGATACGCAGTATTTT.

This chain links TRBV7-2 with TRBJ1-1; 9 positions agree with TRBD1. This CDR3 spans 14 amino acids. V dropped 5 bases and J dropped 3; count of bases not matched to a gene: 4. CDR1 SGHTA and CDR2 FQGNSA come from the germline V gene. In DNA, the CDR3 is TGTGCCAGCAGCCGGGACAGGGAATACACTGAAGCTTTCTTT. Translation: CASSRDREYTEAFF.

This clonotype was seen only a few times. DNA for the CDR3: TGTGCCAGCAGCTCTTACAGCGGCCACGGGACCCAGTACTTC. Encoded protein: CASSSYSGHGTQYF. The chain employs TRBV7-9 and TRBJ2-5, with D possibly TRBD2 on 5 matching bases. The germline V gene encodes CDR1 SEHNR and CDR2 FQNEAQ (reference sequence). This CDR3 is built from 14 residues. Trimming shortened V by 4 bases and J by 7 bases, and 16 bases separated the two germline ends.